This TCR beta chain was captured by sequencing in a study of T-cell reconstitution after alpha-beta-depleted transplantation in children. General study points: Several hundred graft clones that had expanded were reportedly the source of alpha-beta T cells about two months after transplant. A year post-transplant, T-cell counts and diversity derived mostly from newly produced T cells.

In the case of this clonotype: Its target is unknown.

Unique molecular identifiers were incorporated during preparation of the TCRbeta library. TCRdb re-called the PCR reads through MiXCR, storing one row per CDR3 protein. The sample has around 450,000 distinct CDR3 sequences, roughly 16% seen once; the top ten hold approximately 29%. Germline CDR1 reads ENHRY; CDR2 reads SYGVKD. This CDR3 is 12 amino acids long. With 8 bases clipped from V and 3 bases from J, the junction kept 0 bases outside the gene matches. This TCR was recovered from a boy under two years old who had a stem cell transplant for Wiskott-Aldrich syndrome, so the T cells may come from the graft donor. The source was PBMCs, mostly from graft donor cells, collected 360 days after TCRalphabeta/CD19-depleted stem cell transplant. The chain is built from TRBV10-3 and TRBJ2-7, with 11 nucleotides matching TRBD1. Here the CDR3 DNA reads TGTGCCATCGGGACAGGGGGCTACGAGCAGTACTTC. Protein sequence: CAIGTGGYEQYF.